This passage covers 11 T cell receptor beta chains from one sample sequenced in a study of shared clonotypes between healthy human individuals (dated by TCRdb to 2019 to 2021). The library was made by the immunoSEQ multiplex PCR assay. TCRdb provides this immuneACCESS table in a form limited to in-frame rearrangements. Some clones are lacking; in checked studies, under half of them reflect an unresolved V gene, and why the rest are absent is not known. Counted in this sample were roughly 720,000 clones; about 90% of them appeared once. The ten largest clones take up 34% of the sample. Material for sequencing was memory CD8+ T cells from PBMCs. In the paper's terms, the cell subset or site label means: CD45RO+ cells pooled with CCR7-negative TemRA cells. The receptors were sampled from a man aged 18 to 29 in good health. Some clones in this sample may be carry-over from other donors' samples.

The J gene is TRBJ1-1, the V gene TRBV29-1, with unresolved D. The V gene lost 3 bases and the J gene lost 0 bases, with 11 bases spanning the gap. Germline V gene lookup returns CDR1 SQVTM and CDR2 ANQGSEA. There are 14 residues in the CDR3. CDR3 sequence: CSVEEGIMNTEAFF. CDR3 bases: TGCAGCGTTGAGGAGGGCATTATGAACACTGAAGCTTTCTTT. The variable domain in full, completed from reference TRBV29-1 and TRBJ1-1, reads SAVISQKPSRDICQRGTSLTIQCQVDSQVTMMFWYRQQPGQSLTLIATANQGSEATYESGFVIDKFPISRPNLTFSTLTVSNMSPEDSSIYLCSVEEGIMNTEAFFGQGTRLTVV.

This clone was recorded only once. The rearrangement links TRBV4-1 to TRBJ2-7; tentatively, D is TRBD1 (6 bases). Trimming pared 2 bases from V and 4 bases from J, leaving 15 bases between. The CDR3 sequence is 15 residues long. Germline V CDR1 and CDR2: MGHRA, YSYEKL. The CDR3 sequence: CASSQIRDTTYEQYF. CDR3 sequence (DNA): TGCGCCAGCAGCCAAATCCGGGACACTACATACGAGCAGTACTTC.

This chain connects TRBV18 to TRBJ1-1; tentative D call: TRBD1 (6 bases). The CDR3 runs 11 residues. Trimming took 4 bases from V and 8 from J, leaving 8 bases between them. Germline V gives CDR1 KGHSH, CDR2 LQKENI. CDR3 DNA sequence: TGTGCCAGCTCACTCGGACAGGAAGCTTTCTTT. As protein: CASSLGQEAFF.

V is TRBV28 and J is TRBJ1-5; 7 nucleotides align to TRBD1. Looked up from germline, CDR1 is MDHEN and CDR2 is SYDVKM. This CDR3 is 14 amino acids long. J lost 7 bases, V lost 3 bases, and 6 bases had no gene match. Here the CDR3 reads CASSFFGTEQPQHF. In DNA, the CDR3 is TGTGCCAGCAGTTTTTTCGGGACAGAGCAGCCCCAGCATTTT.

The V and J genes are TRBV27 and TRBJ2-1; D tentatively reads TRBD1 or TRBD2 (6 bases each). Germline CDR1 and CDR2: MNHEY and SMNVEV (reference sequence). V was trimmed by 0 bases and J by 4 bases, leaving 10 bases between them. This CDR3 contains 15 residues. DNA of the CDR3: TGTGCCAGCAGTTTATCCCGGGGGCCTTACAATGAGCAGTTCTTC. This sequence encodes CASSLSRGPYNEQFF.

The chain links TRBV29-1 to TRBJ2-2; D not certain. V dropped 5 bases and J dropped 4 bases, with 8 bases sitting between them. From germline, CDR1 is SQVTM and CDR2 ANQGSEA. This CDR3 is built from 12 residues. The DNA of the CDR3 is TGCAGCGTTCCGGCTAGCACCGGGGAGCTGTTTTTT. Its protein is CSVPASTGELFF.

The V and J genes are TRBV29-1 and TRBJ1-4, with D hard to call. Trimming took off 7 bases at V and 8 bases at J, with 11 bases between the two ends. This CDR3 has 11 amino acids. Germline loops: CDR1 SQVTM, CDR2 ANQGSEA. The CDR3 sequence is CSGLMGEKLFF. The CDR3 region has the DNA TGCAGCGGGCTCATGGGAGAAAAACTGTTTTTT.

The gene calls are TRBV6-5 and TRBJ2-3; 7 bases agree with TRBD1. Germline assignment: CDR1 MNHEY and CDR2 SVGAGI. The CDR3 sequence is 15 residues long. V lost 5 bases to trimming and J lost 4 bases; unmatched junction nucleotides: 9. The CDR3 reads CASSAETGQSDTQYF. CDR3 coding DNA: TGTGCCAGCAGTGCTGAGACAGGGCAGTCAGATACGCAGTATTTT.

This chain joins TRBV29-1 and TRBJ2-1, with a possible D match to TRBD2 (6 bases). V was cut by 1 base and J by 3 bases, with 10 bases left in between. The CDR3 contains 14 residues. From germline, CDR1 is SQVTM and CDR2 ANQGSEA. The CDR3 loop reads CSVEGSGDYNEQFF. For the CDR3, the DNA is TGCAGCGTTGAAGGGTCGGGAGACTACAATGAGCAGTTCTTC.

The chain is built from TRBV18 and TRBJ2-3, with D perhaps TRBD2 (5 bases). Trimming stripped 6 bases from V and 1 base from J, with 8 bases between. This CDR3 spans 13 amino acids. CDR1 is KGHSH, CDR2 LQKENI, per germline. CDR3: CASSPGGTDTQYF. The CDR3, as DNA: TGTGCCAGCTCCCCCGGGGGCACAGATACGCAGTATTTT. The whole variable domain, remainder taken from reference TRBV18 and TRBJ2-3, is NAGVMQNPRHLVRRRGQEARLRCSPMKGHSHVYWYRQLPEEGLKFMVYLQKENIIDESGMPKERFSAEFPKEGPSILRIQQVVRGDSAAYFCASSPGGTDTQYFGPGTRLTVL.

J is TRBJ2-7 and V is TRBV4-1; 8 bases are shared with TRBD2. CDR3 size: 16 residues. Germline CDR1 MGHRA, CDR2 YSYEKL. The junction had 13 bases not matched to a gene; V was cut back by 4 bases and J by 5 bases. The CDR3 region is CASSPSGREGDDEQYF. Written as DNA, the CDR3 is TGCGCCAGCAGCCCTTCAGGCCGGGAGGGCGACGACGAGCAGTACTTC.